Here is one T cell receptor beta chain with its context. Method: immunoSEQ multiplex PCR; TCRdb's copy keeps in-frame clones and lacks some. Of over 55,000 clones listed, roughly 90% are singletons. This entry belongs to a study of T cell changes during pregnancy in multiple sclerosis. The V end was cut by 6 bases, the J end by 5 bases, with 9 bases between. This CDR3 has 11 residues. The germline gives CDR1 DFQATT, CDR2 SNEGSKA (reference sequence). Sequenced material: peripheral blood, taken after pregnancy. The J gene is TRBJ2-3, the V gene TRBV20-1; D remains ambiguous. This receptor was identified in a female donor in good health, enrolled as a control in a pregnancy study. CDR3 region: CSAPVIDTQYF. CDR3 nucleotides: TGCAGTGCCCCGGTAATAGATACGCAGTATTTT.